These 6 T cell receptor beta chains share one sample of origin, sequenced in a study of cytomegalovirus exposure and HLA in healthy donors. PCR amplification relied on 60 Vbeta primers (plus 13 Jbeta primers). TCRdb keeps only in-frame clones here, not all; method: immunoSEQ multiplex PCR. Of tens of thousands of clones listed, less than 80% are singletons. The sequenced material came from PBMCs. These receptor sequences come from a woman aged 45-59 years in good health and CMV-seropositive.

The genes are TRBV6-6 and TRBJ1-1, with 7 bases lining up with TRBD1. The V gene's germline CDR1 is MNHNY and CDR2 SVGAGI (reference sequence). With V trimmed by 5 bases and J by 4 bases, 4 bases remained unmatched. This CDR3 is 13 amino acids long. CDR3: CASSTGAGTEAFF. DNA of the CDR3: TGTGCCAGCAGTACAGGGGCTGGCACTGAAGCTTTCTTT.

The chain recombines TRBV11-2 with TRBJ1-2; 7 bases align to TRBD1. CDR3 size: 16 residues. J gave up 5 bases and V 0 bases, and 9 bases lay outside the gene matches. Germline V CDR1 and CDR2: SGHAT, FQNNGV. CDR3 region: CASSLDRGTSRYGYTF. The CDR3 DNA is TGTGCCAGCAGCTTAGACAGGGGGACTTCCCGGTATGGCTACACCTTC.

The J gene is TRBJ2-7, the V gene TRBV6-5; D gene uncertain. V was clipped by 5 bases and J by 2 bases, with 13 bases between them. CDR1 and CDR2 (germline): MNHEY, SVGAGI. The CDR3 consists of 14 residues. In nucleotides, the CDR3 is TGTGCCAGCAGTGTGGCATTCAGAACCTACGAGCAGTACTTC. Translated, it gives CASSVAFRTYEQYF.

This chain connects TRBV25-1 to TRBJ1-2; 10 nucleotides match TRBD1. CDR1 and CDR2 (germline): MGHDK, SYGVNS. Losses at the gene ends were 0 bases for V and 6 bases for J; bases not matched to a gene: 7. The length of the CDR3 is 16 residues. In nucleotides, the CDR3 is TGTGCCAGCAGTGAATATGGGGACAGGGGACGAGATGGCTACACCTTC. Translation gives CASSEYGDRGRDGYTF.

CDR3 loop: CASSPFGTGFLNEQFF. CDR3 in DNA: TGTGCCAGCAGTCCCTTCGGGACAGGGTTTCTAAATGAGCAGTTCTTC. The chain recombines TRBV27 with TRBJ2-1; the match to TRBD1 covers 9 bases. Losses at the gene ends were 5 bases for V and 7 bases for J; bases not matched to a gene: 12. The CDR3 is 16 amino acids. Germline CDR1 and CDR2: MNHEY and SMNVEV (reference sequence).

The genes are TRBV19 and TRBJ2-3; 7 positions agree with TRBD2. The trim removed 6 bases at V and 8 bases at J, leaving 11 bases unmatched. The CDR3 totals 14 residues. Germline CDR1 reads LNHDA; CDR2 reads SQIVND (reference sequence). This CDR3 reads CASRQGGGRVTQYF. DNA of the CDR3: TGTGCCAGTAGGCAGGGCGGGGGACGGGTTACGCAGTATTTT.